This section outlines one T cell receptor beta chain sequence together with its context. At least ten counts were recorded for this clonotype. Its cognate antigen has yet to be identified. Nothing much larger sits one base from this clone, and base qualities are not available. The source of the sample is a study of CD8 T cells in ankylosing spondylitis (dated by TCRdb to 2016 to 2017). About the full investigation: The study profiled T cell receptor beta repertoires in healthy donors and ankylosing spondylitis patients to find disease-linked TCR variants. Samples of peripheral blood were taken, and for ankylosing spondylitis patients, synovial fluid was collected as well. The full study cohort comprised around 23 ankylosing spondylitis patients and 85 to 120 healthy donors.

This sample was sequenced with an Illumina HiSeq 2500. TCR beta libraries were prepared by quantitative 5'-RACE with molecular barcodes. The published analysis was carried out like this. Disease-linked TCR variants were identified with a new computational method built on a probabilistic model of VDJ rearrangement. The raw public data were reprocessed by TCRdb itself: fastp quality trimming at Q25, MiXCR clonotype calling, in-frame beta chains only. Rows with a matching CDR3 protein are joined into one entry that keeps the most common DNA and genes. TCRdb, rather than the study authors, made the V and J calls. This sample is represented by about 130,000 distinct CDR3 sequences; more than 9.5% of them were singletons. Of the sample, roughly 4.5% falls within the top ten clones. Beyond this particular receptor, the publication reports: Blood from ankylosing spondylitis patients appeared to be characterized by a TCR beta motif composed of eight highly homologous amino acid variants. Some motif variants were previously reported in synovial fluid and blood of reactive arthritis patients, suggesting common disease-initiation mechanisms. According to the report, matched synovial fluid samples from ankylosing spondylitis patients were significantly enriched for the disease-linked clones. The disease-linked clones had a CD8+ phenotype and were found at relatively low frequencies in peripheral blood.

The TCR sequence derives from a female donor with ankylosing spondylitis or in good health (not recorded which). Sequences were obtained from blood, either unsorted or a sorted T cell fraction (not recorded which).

In nucleotide form, the sequence is TGTGCCAGCAGTCCTGGACAGAACGATTATTCACCCCTCCACTTT. It translates as CASSPGQNDYSPLHF. The V and J segments used are TRBV12-3 or TRBV12-4 and TRBJ1-6, and possibly TRBD1, on 6 matching bases. The cysteine opens and the phenylalanine closes a CDR3 of 15 amino acids. Only the CDR3 region is kept as DNA, spanning 45 bases read in frame from base 1. V gives up 5 bases and J gives up 8 bases, and the segment between their germline ends measures 16 bases.